Sequencing of this T cell receptor (beta chain) was carried out in a study of T cell responses to AZD1222 COVID-19 vaccine. Points on this clone: Its antigen is unidentified.

Researchers grouped second doses given at about 4 or about 12 weeks into one pool. General study points: Clonal diversity was possibly underestimated; the donors were predominantly white British and more often female. Spike as a whole was targeted by vaccine-associated CD4 TCRs, dominant at 160-218 and 743-854. It was only 6 or 7 AZD1222 recipients who were seropositive at baseline.

The protocol was immunoSEQ multiplex PCR, while the TCRdb copy is restricted to in-frame clones and leaves out a portion. This table has approximately 110,000 clones, roughly 85% appearing once. CDR1 and CDR2 (germline): MNHEY, SVGAGI. The V end lost 6 bases, the J end lost 5 bases, and 13 bases lay between the germline ends. The CDR3 has 14 residues. The rearrangement uses TRBV6-5 and TRBJ1-4; tentative D call: TRBD1 (5 bases). The sequencing used peripheral blood, collected 28 days after the second AZD1222 dose. The TCR sequence derives from an adult who received the AZD1222 COVID-19 vaccine. The CDR3 spells CASSPTTENEKLFF. CDR3 nucleotides: TGTGCCAGCAGCCCCACGACAGAGAATGAAAAACTGTTTTTT.